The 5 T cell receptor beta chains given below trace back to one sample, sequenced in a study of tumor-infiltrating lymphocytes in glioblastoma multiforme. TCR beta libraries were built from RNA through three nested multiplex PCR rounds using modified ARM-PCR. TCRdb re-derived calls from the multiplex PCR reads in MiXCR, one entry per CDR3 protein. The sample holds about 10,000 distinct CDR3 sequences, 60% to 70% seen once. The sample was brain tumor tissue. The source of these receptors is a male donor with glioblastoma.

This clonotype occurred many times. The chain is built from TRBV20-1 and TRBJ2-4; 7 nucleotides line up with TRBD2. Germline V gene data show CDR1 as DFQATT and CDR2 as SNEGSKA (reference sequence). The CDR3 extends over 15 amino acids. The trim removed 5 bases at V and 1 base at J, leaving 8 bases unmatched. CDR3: CSAARTGGAKNIQYF. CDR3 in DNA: TGCAGTGCTGCCAGGACGGGGGGTGCCAAAAACATTCAGTACTTC.

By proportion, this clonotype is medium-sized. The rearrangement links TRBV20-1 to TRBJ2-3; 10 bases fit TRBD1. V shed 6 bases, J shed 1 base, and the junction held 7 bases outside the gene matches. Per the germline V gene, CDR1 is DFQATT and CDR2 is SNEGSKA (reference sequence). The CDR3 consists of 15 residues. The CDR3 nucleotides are TGCAGTGCCAGGACCGACAGGGGGCGCACAGATACGCAGTATTTT. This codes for CSARTDRGRTDTQYF.

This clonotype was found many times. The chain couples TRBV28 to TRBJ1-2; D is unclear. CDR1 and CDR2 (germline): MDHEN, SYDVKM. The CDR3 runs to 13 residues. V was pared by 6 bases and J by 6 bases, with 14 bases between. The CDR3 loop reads CASRLTGEDGYTF. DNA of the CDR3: TGTGCCAGCAGGCTAACCGGTGAAGATGGCTACACCTTC.

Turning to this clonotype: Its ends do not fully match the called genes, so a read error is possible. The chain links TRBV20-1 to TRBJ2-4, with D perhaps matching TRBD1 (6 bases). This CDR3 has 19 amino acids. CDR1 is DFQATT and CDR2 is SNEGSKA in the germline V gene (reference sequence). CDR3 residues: CGARDPDRGIRKAKNIQYF. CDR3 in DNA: TGCGGTGCTAGAGACCCGGACAGAGGGATTCGGAAAGCCAAAAACATCCAGTACTTC.

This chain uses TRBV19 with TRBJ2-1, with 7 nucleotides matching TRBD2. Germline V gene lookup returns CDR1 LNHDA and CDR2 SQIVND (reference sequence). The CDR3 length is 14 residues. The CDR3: CANSSQGGFDEQFF. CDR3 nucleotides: TGTGCAAATAGTTCTCAGGGAGGGTTCGATGAGCAGTTCTTC. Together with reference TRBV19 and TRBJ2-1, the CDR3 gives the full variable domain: DGGITQSPKYLFRKEGQNVTLSCEQNLNHDAMYWYRQDPGQGLRLIYYSQIVNDFQKGDIAEGYSVSREKKESFPLTVTSAQKNPTAFYLCANSSQGGFDEQFFGPGTRLTVL.